This T cell receptor (beta chain) was obtained from a study of blood T cells in healthy people across ages. The CDR3 runs 13 residues. With 6 bases removed from V and 1 base from J, the gap between germline ends came to 12 bases. Germline-derived CDR1 and CDR2 are SQVTM and ANQGSEA. Combining a sample-barcoded 5' primer with a J-beta primer mix, a second PCR ran for about 7 to 12 cycles. TCRdb passed the 5' RACE reads through MiXCR, listing each CDR3 protein once. The sample contains some 760,000 distinct CDR3 sequences, about 25% of which appear only once. This clonotype occurred a few times. The same sample was also studied in work on T cells of mothers and their children. This second study notes: Among related mother-child pairs, overlap was slightly higher than in unrelated pairs, though not significantly.

This clonotype was obtained from a boy aged 5-17 years in good health. The rearrangement uses TRBV29-1 and TRBJ1-1; D unresolved. The sample was blood. CDR3 nucleotides: TGCAGCGTCTCCGATGGATCGAACACTGAAGCTTTCTTT. Translated: CSVSDGSNTEAFF.